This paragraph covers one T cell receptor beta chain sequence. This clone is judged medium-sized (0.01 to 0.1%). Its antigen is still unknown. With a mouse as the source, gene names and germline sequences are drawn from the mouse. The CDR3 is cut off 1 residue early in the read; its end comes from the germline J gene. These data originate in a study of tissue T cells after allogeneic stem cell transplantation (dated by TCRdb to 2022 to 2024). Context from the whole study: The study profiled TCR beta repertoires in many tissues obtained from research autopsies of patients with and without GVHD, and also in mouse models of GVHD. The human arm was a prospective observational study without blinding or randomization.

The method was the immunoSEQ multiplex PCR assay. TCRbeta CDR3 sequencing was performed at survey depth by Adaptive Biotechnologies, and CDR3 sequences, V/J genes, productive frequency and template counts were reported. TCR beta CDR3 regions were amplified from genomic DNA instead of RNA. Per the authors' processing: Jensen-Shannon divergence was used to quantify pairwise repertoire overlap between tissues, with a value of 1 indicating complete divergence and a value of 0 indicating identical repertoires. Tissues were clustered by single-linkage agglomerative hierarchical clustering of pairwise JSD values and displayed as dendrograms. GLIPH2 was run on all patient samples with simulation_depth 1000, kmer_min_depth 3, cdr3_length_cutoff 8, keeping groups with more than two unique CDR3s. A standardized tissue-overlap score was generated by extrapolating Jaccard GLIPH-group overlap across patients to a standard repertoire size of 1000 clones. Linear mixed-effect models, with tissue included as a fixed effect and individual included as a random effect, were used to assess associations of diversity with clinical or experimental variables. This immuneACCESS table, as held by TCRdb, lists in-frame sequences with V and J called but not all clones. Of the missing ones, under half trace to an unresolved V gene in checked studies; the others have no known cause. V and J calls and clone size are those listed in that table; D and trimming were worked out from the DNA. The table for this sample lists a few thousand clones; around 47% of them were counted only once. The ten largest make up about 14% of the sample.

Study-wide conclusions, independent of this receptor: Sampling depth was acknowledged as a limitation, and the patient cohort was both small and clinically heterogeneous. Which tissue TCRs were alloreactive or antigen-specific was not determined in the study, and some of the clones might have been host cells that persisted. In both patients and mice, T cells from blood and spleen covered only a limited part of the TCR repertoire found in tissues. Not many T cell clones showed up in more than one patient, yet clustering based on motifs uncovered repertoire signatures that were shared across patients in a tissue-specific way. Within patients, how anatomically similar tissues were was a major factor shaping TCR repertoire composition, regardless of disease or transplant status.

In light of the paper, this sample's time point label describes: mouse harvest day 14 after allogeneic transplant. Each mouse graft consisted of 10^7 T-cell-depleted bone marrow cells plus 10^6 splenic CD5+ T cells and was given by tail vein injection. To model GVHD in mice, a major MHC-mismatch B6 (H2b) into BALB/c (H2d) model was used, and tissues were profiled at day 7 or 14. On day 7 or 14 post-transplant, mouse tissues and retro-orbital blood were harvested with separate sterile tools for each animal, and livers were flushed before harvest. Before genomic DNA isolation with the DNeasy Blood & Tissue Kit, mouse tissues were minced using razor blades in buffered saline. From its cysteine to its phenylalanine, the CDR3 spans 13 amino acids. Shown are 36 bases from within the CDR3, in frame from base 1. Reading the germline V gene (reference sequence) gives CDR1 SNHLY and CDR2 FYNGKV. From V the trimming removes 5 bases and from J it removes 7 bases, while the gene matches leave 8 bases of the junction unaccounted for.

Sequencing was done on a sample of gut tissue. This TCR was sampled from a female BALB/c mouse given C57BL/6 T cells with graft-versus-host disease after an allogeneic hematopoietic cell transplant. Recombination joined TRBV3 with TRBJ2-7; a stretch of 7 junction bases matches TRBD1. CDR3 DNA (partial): TGTGCCAGCAGCCCGACAGGGATCGGGGAACAGTAC. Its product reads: CASSPTGIGEQY. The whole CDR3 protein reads CASSPTGIGEQYF. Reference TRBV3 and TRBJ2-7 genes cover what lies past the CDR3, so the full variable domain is GPKVLQIPSHQIIDMGQMVTLNCDPVSNHLYFYWYKQILGQQMEFLVNFYNGKVMEKSKLFKDQFSVERPDGSYFTLKIQPTALEDSAVYFCASSPTGIGEQYFGPGTRLTVL.